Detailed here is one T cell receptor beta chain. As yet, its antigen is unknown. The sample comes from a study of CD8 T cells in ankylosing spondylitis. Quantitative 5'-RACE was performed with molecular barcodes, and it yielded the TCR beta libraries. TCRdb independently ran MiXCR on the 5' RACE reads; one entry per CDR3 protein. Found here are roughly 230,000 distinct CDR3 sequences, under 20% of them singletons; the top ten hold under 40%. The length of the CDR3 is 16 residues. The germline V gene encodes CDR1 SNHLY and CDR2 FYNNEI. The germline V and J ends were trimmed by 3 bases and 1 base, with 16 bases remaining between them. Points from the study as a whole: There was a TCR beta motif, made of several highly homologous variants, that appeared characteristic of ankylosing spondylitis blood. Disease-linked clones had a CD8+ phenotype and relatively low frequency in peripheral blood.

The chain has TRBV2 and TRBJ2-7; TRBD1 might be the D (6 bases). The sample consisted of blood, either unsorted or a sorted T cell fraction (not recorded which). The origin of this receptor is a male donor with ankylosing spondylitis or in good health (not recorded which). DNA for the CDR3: TGTGCCAGCAGTGACCTTCGACAGGCGATTTCCTACGAGCAGTACTTC. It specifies CASSDLRQAISYEQYF.